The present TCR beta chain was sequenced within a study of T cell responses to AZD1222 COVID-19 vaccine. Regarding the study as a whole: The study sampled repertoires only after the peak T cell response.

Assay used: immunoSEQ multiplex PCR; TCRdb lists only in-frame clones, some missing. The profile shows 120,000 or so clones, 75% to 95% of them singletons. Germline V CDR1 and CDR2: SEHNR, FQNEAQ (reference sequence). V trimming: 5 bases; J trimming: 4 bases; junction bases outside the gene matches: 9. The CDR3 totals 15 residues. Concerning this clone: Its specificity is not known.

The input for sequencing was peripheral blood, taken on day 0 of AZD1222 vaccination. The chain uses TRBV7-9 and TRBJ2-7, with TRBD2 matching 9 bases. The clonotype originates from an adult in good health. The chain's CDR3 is CASSGGSGSGYEQYF. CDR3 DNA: TGTGCCAGCAGCGGGGGTAGCGGGAGTGGATACGAGCAGTACTTC. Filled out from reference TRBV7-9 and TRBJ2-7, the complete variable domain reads DTGVSQNPRHKITKRGQNVTFRCDPISEHNRLYWYRQTLGQGPEFLTYFQNEAQLEKSRLLSDRFSAERPKGSFSTLEIQRTEQGDSAMYLCASSGGSGSGYEQYFGPGTRLTVT.